The next 14 T cell receptor beta chains were all read from a single sample in a study of blood T cells in healthy people across ages (dated by TCRdb to the mid-2010s). To prepare the library, 5' RACE was applied. The run used an Illumina HiSeq 2500. A second about 6 to 11 cycle PCR used a sample-barcoded 5' primer and a J-beta primer mix. TCRdb reanalyzed the raw reads on its own, using fastp at Q25 for trimming and MiXCR for clone calling, and kept in-frame beta chains. Duplicate CDR3 protein sequences are folded into a single record with the most common DNA and genes. The sample records about 970,000 distinct CDR3 sequences, roughly 51% of which are singletons. Together, the top ten hold over 20% of the sample. The sample was blood. These receptor sequences come from an older woman in good health.

This clonotype was seen a few times. The chain has TRBV24-1 and TRBJ2-3; possibly TRBD2 for D (6 bases). Germline lookup yields CDR1 KGHDR and CDR2 SFDVKD. V shed 0 bases and J shed 5 bases, with 11 bases lying between them. CDR3 length equals 15 residues. In nucleotides, the CDR3 is TGTGCCACCAGTGATTTGCTCCTGGGGGGAGATACGCAGTATTTT. Residues: CATSDLLLGGDTQYF.

The chain uses TRBV20-1 and TRBJ2-1, with 9 bases fitting TRBD2. The V gene end was trimmed by 0 bases and the J gene end by 0 bases; junction bases not matched to a gene: 3. The CDR3 consists of 16 residues. Germline CDR1 DFQATT, CDR2 SNEGSKA (reference sequence). The CDR3 DNA follows: TGCAGTGCTAGAGATAAACTAGCGGGCTCCTACAATGAGCAGTTCTTC. Translating gives CSARDKLAGSYNEQFF.

About this clonotype: Without the conserved terminal phenylalanine or tryptophan, this CDR3 likely stems from a read error. The chain has TRBV5-1 and TRBJ2-5, with 11 bases fitting TRBD2. The V and J ends lost 0 bases and 4 bases, in that order; junction bases with no gene match: 2. This CDR3 region has 15 residues. The germline CDR1 and CDR2 sequences are SGHRS and YFSETQ. The CDR3 reads CASSLAGLAGETQYN. CDR3 in DNA: TGCGCCAGCAGCTTGGCCGGACTAGCGGGAGAGACCCAGTACAAC.

The V call is TRBV28, the J call TRBJ1-2; maybe TRBD1 (5 bases). Germline V gene data show CDR1 as MDHEN and CDR2 as SYDVKM. CDR3 length: 15 residues. V was pared by 5 bases and J by 3 bases, with 16 bases between. The chain's CDR3 is CASSAPGVGDYGYTF. The CDR3 DNA sequence: TGTGCCAGCAGTGCCCCTGGGGTGGGGGACTATGGCTACACCTTC.

This clonotype was seen many times. This chain uses TRBV29-1 with TRBJ2-7; TRBD2 matches at 7 bases. Looked up from germline, CDR1 is SQVTM and CDR2 is ANQGSEA. The J segment lost 7 bases and the V segment lost 7 bases, leaving 10 bases of the junction unmatched. The length of the CDR3 is 12 residues. The CDR3 spells CSGGRGGDEQYF. CDR3 DNA sequence: TGCAGCGGTGGCCGTGGGGGGGATGAGCAGTACTTC.

About this clonotype: One junction end disagrees with the germline gene, perhaps due to a read error. The chain links TRBV12-3 or TRBV12-4 to TRBJ1-5; possibly TRBD1 for D (5 bases). The CDR3 contains 14 residues. CDR3 nucleotide sequence: TGTGCCAGCAGCCTGGGATTCTCGGGGCAACCCCGGCATTTT. Residues: CASSLGFSGQPRHF.

The chain links TRBV4-1 to TRBJ2-1, with 9 bases lining up with TRBD1. The CDR3 runs to 20 residues. Germline values: CDR1 MGHRA, CDR2 YSYEKL. V trimming: 2 bases; J trimming: 2 bases; junction bases outside the gene matches: 16. The CDR3, as DNA: TGCGCCAGCAGCCAAACCGGGACAGGGAAACGGAAGCGGCCCTACAATGAGCAGTTCTTC. Protein product: CASSQTGTGKRKRPYNEQFF.

This rearrangement joins TRBV2 to TRBJ2-1, with 7 nucleotides matching TRBD2. Trimming at V came to 5 bases and at J to 8 bases, leaving 9 bases not matched to a gene. This CDR3 comprises 14 residues. Germline V lookup: CDR1 SNHLY, CDR2 FYNNEI. CDR3 sequence: CASSPRVAGDEQFF. The CDR3 nucleotides are TGTGCCAGCAGTCCCCGGGTAGCGGGTGATGAGCAGTTCTTC. The whole variable domain, remainder taken from reference TRBV2 and TRBJ2-1, is EPEVTQTPSHQVTQMGQEVILRCVPISNHLYFYWYRQILGQKVEFLVSFYNNEISEKSEIFDDQFSVERPDGSNFTLKIRSTKLEDSAMYFCASSPRVAGDEQFFGPGTRLTVL.

With regard to this clonotype: A read error may account for a junction end that differs from germline. The V gene is TRBV5-1, the J gene TRBJ2-5, with TRBD1 identical over 8 bases. CDR1 is SGHRS and CDR2 is YFSETQ in the germline V gene. The CDR3 extends over 16 amino acids. As DNA, the CDR3 is TGCACCAGCAGCAAGCAGGGGGCGCCTTATCAAGAGACCCAGTACTTC. It yields the protein CTSSKQGAPYQETQYF.

The rearrangement links TRBV6-5 to TRBJ2-7; D is tentatively TRBD1 or TRBD2 (5 bases each). V shed 3 bases and J shed 2 bases, with 26 bases lying between them. The CDR3 loop spans 19 amino acids. Per germline, CDR1 MNHEY and CDR2 SVGAGI. As DNA, the CDR3 is TGTGCCAGCAGTTATGATCGCCTGGAGGAGCGGCCAGGGACCTACGAGCAGTACTTC. Encoded protein: CASSYDRLEERPGTYEQYF.

This chain connects TRBV6-2 or TRBV6-3 to TRBJ2-4; 7 nucleotides match TRBD2. The CDR3 is 15 residues long. Per germline, CDR1 MNHEY and CDR2 SVGEGT. J gave up 0 bases and V 7 bases, and 6 bases lay outside the gene matches. The CDR3 region is CASTEAGRAKNIQYF. DNA of the CDR3: TGTGCCAGCACCGAAGCGGGGAGAGCCAAAAACATTCAGTACTTC.

The chain employs TRBV20-1 and TRBJ2-7; TRBD2 is a possible D gene (5 bases). CDR1 and CDR2 from the germline V gene are DFQATT and SNEGSKA (reference sequence). The germline V and J ends were trimmed by 0 bases and 0 bases, with 21 bases remaining between them. This CDR3 comprises 18 residues. CDR3 residues: CSAREVSGPTVSSYEQYF. CDR3 in DNA: TGCAGTGCTAGAGAGGTGAGCGGACCAACCGTAAGCTCCTACGAGCAGTACTTC.

The CDR3 DNA reads TGCAGTGCTAGTGGATTGGGACCCAACGCACCAAAAGGCCATAAACCTAGCACAGATACGCAGTATTTT. It codes for CSASGLGPNAPKGHKPSTDTQYF. The V gene is TRBV20-1, the J gene TRBJ2-3; perhaps D is TRBD1 or TRBD2 (5 bases each). Germline-derived CDR1 and CDR2 are DFQATT and SNEGSKA (reference sequence). This CDR3 comprises 23 residues. V was trimmed by 3 bases and J by 0 bases, leaving 37 bases between them.

The rearrangement links TRBV3-1 to TRBJ2-4; a possible D gene is TRBD2 (6 bases). The J call may be in error: the DNA end matches TRBJ2-7 better. The CDR3 sequence is 18 residues long. CDR1 LGHDT and CDR2 YNNKEL come from the germline V gene (reference sequence). CDR3 DNA: TGTGCCAGCAGCCAAGATTATTCGGAGGGTGGGGAAGTCTACGAGCAGTACTTC. Translation gives CASSQDYSEGGEVYEQYF.